This TCR beta chain came from a study of early T cells in non-severe SARS-CoV-2 infection. This CDR3 region has 14 residues. The J segment lost 7 bases and the V segment lost 5 bases, leaving 7 bases of the junction unmatched. Per germline, CDR1 DFQATT and CDR2 SNEGSKA (reference sequence). This clonotype was seen a few times. TCRdb reprocessed the 5' RACE reads via MiXCR and lists one record per CDR3 protein. The table lists about 34,000 distinct CDR3 sequences, 5.5% to 7.5% of them singletons. The chain recombines TRBV20-1 with TRBJ1-6, with 8 positions matching TRBD1. The receptor was isolated from an adult who was a healthcare worker with PCR-confirmed SARS-CoV-2 infection or an uninfected control (not recorded which). The source material was whole blood. CDR3 protein: CSAGSRGRNSPLHF. The CDR3 DNA reads as TGCAGTGCTGGCTCCAGGGGGCGAAATTCACCCCTCCACTTT.